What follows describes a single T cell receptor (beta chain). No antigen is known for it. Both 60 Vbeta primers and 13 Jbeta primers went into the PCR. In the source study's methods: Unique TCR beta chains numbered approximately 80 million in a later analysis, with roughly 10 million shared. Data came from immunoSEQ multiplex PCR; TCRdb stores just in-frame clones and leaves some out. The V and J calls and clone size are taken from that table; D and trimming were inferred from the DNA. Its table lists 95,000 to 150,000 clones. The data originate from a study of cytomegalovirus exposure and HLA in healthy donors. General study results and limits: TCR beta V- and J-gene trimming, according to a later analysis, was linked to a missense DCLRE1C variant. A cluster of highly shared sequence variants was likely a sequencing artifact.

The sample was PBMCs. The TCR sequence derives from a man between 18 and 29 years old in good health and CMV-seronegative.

The CDR3 DNA reads TGTGCCAGCAGTGAAGTGGAAGGGCAGGGGCGAGAGACCCAGTACTTC. This gives the protein CASSEVEGQGRETQYF. V and J are TRBV6-1 and TRBJ2-5; a possible D gene is TRBD1 (6 bases). The germline V and J ends were trimmed by 1 base and 4 bases, with 16 bases remaining between them. The CDR3 spans 16 residues. Germline V gives CDR1 MNHNS, CDR2 SASEGT.